This TCR beta chain was sequenced during a study of blood T cell repertoires in COVID-19. Across the whole study: Samples came from the United States, Italy and Spain, spanning acute and convalescent COVID-19. Sample material is recorded as cDNA or gDNA derived from T cells, B-cell-depleted T cells, or PBMCs.

Per the original methods: From reference gene primer amplification, estimates of nucleated cell counts were derived. Profiled with immunoSEQ multiplex PCR; TCRdb holds only in-frame clones, not every one. V and J calls and clone size are copied from that table; D and trimming were computed from the DNA. The sample carries around 180,000 clones, roughly 80% recorded once. Followed longitudinally, the Seattle patients had been enrolled during active infection. Sequences were obtained from peripheral blood. The sequence came from a woman of 80 years or more with COVID-19, enrolled during active disease.

The CDR3 nucleotides read TGTGCCAGCAGCGGTCAAAGCGGGACTATGCAGTACTTC. As protein: CASSGQSGTMQYF. The V gene is TRBV2, the J gene TRBJ2-7, with 7 bases aligning to TRBD2. The CDR3 is 13 amino acids. V lost 6 bases, J lost 9 bases, and 11 bases stayed unmatched. Germline V gene data show CDR1 as SNHLY and CDR2 as FYNNEI.